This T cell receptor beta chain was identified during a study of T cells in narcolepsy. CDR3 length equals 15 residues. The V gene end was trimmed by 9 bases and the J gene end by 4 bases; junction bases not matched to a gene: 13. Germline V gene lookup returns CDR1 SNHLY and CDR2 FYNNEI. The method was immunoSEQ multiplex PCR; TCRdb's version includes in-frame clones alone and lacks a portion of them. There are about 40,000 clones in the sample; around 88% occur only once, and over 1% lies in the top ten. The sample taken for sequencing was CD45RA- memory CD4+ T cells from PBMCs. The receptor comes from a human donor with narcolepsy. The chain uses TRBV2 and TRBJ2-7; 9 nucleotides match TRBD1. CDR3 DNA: TGTGCCAGGACTAAGACAGGGGGGTCCGGGTACGAGCAGTACTTC. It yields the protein CARTKTGGSGYEQYF.